Included here is one T cell receptor beta chain sequence, with context. Its matching antigen is unknown. Measured with immunoSEQ multiplex PCR; TCRdb has only the in-frame clones, and not every one. Among over 25,000 clones listed, about 77% were seen once. This record comes from a study of neoadjuvant anti-PD-1 for oral cavity cancer. Study summary: Patients without progression got a fourth dose around day 43.

The CDR3 has 15 amino acids. From germline, CDR1 is MDHEN and CDR2 SYDVKM. Trimming cost V 4 bases and J 4 bases, with 11 bases left between them. The time point: after neoadjuvant nivolumab, at surgical resection. These oral cavity squamous cell carcinomas were HPV-negative and locally advanced. Regarding the study as a whole: Higher pretreatment blood Treg/Th17 ratios correlated with higher pretreatment blood and lower post-treatment tumor TCRbeta clonality.

The clonotype was recovered from a person aged 40-85 years with oral cavity squamous cell carcinoma. This sequence joins TRBV28 and TRBJ1-6; D is undetermined. The starting material was PBMCs, obtained after nivolumab (anti-PD-1) treatment. The CDR3 nucleotides are TGTGCCAGCAGTTCAACCGGGGAGTATAATTCACCCCTCCACTTT. Its translation is CASSSTGEYNSPLHF.